One sample yielded the 4 T cell receptor beta chains listed below, sequenced in a study of T cell repertoires in cytomegalovirus infection. TCRdb used MiXCR to reprocess the reads, holding one entry per CDR3 protein. Of some 150,000 distinct CDR3 sequences listed, about 6.5% are singletons. Material: PBMCs. The receptor source for this set is a human donor in good health (CMV status not recorded). Some clones in this sample may be carry-over from other donors' samples.

This clonotype has a handful of counts. V is TRBV27 and J is TRBJ1-2; D ambiguous. The CDR3 is 13 residues long. The V end lost 4 bases, the J end lost 4 bases, and 10 bases lay between the germline ends. Germline V CDR1 and CDR2: MNHEY, SMNVEV (reference sequence). CDR3 sequence: CASSSISSYGYTF. The DNA of the CDR3 is TGTGCCAGCAGTTCCATCTCCTCCTATGGCTACACCTTC.

This clonotype was recorded at least ten times. The genes are TRBV28 and TRBJ2-5; D assignment may be TRBD1 or TRBD2 (7 bases each). V gave up 7 bases and J gave up 5 bases, with 20 bases separating them. Germline CDR1 reads MDHEN; CDR2 reads SYDVKM. This CDR3 contains 15 residues. The CDR3 nucleotides read TGTGCCAGCACTTTCCAGGGGGGGGGGTCGGAGACCCAGTACTTC. Translation gives CASTFQGGGSETQYF.

There are a few counts of this clonotype. The J gene is TRBJ1-5, the V gene TRBV5-4, with 9 bases identical to TRBD1. The CDR3 runs 16 residues. J lost 0 bases, V lost 1 base, and 2 bases had no gene match. Germline-derived CDR1 and CDR2 are SGHNT and YYREEE (reference sequence). The CDR3 coding sequence is TGTGCCAGCAGCTTGATGGGACAGGGTAGCAATCAGCCCCAGCATTTT. The encoded protein is CASSLMGQGSNQPQHF.

This clonotype was counted at least ten times. This chain joins TRBV7-3 and TRBJ1-1; perhaps TRBD1 as D (5 bases). This CDR3 comprises 14 residues. Trimming cost V 7 bases and J 3 bases, with 15 bases left between them. CDR1 is SGHTA, CDR2 FQGTGA, per germline. The CDR3 loop is CASTALGGDTEAFF. The CDR3 region has the DNA TGTGCCAGCACCGCTCTCGGGGGTGACACTGAAGCTTTCTTT.